Listed below are T cell receptor beta chains from one sample, sequenced in a study of patients and donors after allogeneic stem cell transplantation. From the RT-PCR reads, TCRdb called clonotypes with MiXCR, one entry per CDR3 protein. The table lists roughly 230,000 distinct CDR3 sequences, less than 15% of them singletons, with 11% in the top ten. The material sequenced was blood, either unsorted or a sorted T cell fraction (not recorded which). The receptors were sampled from a human donor who was either an allogeneic HSCT recipient or a stem cell or donor lymphocyte infusion donor (not recorded which). It is not recorded whose cells these are; they may come from a transplant donor. Each CDR3 is given with its conserved first and last residue. Fields, in order: clone size, J gene, D gene, CDR3 length, V gene, CDR3 DNA, CDR3 protein. A D gene is named only where the DNA matches it firmly. The size entry is marked missing in some rows and otherwise reads once, few, many or a size class.

>.|TRBJ1-2|TRBD1|15|TRBV20-1
TGCAGTGCCCCGAGTCCCGGGACAGTGGACTATGGCTACACCTTC
CSAPSPGTVDYGYTF
>many|TRBJ1-3|.|21|TRBV4-2
TGTGCCAGCAGCCAAGAGGATATTGGACGAGGCCGCGTAAGCTCTGGAAACACCATATATTTT
CASSQEDIGRGRVSSGNTIYF
>many|TRBJ2-3|TRBD2|16|TRBV15
TGTGCCACCAGCTCCGATTTGGCGGGGGGAACAGATACGCAGTATTTT
CATSSDLAGGTDTQYF
>.|TRBJ2-2|.|13|TRBV18
TGTGCCAGCTCACCGCAGCGAACCGGGGAGCTGTTTTTT
CASSPQRTGELFF
>many|TRBJ2-3|TRBD2|16|TRBV5-1
TGCGCCAGCAGCTTGGACCTAGCGGGGGGCACAGATACGCAGTATTTT
CASSLDLAGGTDTQYF
>.|TRBJ2-2|.|16|TRBV9
TGTGCCAGCAGCGTAGTGACCAGGGTTAACACCGGGGAGCTGTTTTTT
CASSVVTRVNTGELFF
>many|TRBJ2-5|.|14|TRBV20-1
TGCAGTGCCGCCCGGATGGGGCTCCAAGAGACCCAGTACTTC
CSAARMGLQETQYF
>once|TRBJ2-1|TRBD2|14|TRBV20-1
TGCAGTGCTAGCCCGACTAGCGGGAGGAGTGAGCAGTTCTTC
CSASPTSGRSEQFF
>many|TRBJ1-1|.|16|TRBV18
TGTGCCAGCTCACCACCTGTCACAGTAACGAACACTGAAGCTTTCTTT
CASSPPVTVTNTEAFF
>.|TRBJ2-5|.|14|TRBV25-1
TGTGCCAGCAGTGCCGGGACAACAAAAGAGACCCAGTACTTC
CASSAGTTKETQYF
>few|TRBJ2-1|TRBD2|14|TRBV20-1
TGCAGTGCGCGGAGCGGGAGCTCCTACAATGAGCAGTTCTTC
CSARSGSSYNEQFF
>many|TRBJ2-1|TRBD2|14|TRBV10-3
TGTGCCATCAGTACTAGCGGGGTCTACAATGAGCAGTTCTTC
CAISTSGVYNEQFF
>few|TRBJ1-3|.|16|TRBV20-1
TGCAGTGCTAGAGATCCGACCAAAGCGGCTGGAAACACCATATATTTT
CSARDPTKAAGNTIYF
>few|TRBJ2-1|TRBD1|16|TRBV5-1
TGCGCCAGCAGCGGGGCCGCGGGACAGGGGTACAATGAGCAGTTCTTC
CASSGAAGQGYNEQFF
>.|TRBJ2-3|TRBD2|16|TRBV7-6
TGTGCCAGCAGCTTAGCGGGACTAGCGGGGGCGGATACGCAGTATTTT
CASSLAGLAGADTQYF
>.|TRBJ1-2|TRBD1|18|TRBV5-4
TGTGCCAGCAGCTCTCCGGGACGGACAGGGAGAAGAGACTATGGCTACACCTTC
CASSSPGRTGRRDYGYTF
>few|TRBJ1-1|.|15|TRBV27
TGTGCCAGCAGGCTCAGGTCTAATGGGAACACTGAAGCTTTCTTT
CASRLRSNGNTEAFF